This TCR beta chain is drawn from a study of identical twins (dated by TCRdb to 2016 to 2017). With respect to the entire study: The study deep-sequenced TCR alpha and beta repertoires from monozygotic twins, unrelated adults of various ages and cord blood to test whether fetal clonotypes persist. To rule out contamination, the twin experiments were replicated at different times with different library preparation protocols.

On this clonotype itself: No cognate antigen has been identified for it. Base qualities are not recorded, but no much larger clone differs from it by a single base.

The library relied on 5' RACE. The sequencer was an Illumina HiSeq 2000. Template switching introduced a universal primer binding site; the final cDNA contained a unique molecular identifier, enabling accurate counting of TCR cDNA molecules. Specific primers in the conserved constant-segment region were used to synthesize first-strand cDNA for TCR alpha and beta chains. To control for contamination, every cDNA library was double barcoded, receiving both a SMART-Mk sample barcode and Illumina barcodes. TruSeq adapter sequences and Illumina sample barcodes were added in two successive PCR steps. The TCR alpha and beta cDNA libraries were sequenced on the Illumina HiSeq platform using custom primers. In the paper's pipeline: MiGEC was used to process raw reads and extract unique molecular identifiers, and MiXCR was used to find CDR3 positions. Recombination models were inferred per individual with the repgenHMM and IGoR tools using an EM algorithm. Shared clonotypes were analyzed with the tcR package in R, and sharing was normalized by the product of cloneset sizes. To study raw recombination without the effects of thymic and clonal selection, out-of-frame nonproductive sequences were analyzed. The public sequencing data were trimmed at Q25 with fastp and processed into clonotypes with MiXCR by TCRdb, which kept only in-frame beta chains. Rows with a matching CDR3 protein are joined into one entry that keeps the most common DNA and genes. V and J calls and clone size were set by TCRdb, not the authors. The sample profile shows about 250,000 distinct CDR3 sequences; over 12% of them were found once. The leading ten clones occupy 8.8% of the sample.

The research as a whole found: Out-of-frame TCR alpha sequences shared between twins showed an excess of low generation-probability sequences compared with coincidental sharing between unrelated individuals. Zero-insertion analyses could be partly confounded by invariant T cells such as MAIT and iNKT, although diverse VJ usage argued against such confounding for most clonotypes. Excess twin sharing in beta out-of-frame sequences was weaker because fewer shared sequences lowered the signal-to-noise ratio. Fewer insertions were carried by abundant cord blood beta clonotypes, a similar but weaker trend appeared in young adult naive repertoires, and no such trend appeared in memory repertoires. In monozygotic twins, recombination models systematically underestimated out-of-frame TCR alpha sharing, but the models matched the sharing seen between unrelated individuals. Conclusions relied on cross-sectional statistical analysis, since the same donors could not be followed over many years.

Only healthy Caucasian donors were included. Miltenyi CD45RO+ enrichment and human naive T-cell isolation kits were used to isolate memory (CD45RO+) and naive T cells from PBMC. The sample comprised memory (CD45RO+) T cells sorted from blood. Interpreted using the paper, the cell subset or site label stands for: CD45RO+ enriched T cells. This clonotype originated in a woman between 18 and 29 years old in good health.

The CDR3 corresponds to CASSGRGGTGELFF. At the DNA level, the sequence is TGCGCCAGCAGTGGGAGGGGGGGCACCGGGGAGCTGTTTTTT. The chain is assembled from TRBV10-2 and TRBJ2-2; the D gene is perhaps TRBD2, from 7 matching bases. Trimming costs V 4 bases and J 4 bases, and their ends lie 10 bases apart. Based on the germline V gene, the CDR1 and CDR2 sequences are WSHSY and SAAADI. Including the terminal cysteine and phenylalanine, the CDR3 comprises 14 residues. Kept here is only the CDR3 DNA, which spans 42 bases and is read in frame from base 1.